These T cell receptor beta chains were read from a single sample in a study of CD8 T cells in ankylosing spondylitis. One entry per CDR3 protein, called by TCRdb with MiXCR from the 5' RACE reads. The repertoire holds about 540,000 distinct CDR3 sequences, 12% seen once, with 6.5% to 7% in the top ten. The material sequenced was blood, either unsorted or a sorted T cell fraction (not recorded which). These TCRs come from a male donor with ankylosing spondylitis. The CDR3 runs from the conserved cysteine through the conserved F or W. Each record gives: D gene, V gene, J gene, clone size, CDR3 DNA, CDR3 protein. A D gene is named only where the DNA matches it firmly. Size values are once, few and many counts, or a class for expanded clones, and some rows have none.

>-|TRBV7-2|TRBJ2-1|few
TGTGCCAGCAGCTTAGCACAGGGATCCAATGAGCAGTTCTTC
CASSLAQGSNEQFF
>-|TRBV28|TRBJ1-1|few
TGTGCCAGCAGTTTAGCCGGCCGGGAAGCTTTCTTT
CASSLAGREAFF
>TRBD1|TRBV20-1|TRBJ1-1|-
TGCAGTGCTCGTGGTGACAGGGGAGGCACTGAAGCTTTCTTT
CSARGDRGGTEAFF
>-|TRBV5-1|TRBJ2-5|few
TGCGCCAGCAGCTTGGTCGGGACCGGATTATGGGAGACCCAGTACTTC
CASSLVGTGLWETQYF
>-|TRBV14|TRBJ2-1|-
TGTGCCAGCAGCCAAGATCACAGGGACTGGAATGAGCAGTTCTTC
CASSQDHRDWNEQFF
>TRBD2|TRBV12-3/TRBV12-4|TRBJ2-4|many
TGTGCCAGCAGTCCGGGACTAGCGGGAGGAAACATTCAGTACTTC
CASSPGLAGGNIQYF
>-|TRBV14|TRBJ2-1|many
TGTGCCAGCAGACCGAGTCGGTTGGCCTACAATGAGCAGTTCTTC
CASRPSRLAYNEQFF
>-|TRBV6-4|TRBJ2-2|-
TGTGCCAGCAGTCAGGACACTGGCCCCAGGGAGCTGTTTTTT
CASSQDTGPRELFF
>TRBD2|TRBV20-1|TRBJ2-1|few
TGCAGTGCTAGGGCTCCTAGCGGCGCCTACAATGAGCAGTTCTTC
CSARAPSGAYNEQFF
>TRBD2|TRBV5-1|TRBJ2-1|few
TGCGCCAGCAGCCGTGAGGGGACTAGGGTTGAGCAGTTCTTC
CASSREGTRVEQFF
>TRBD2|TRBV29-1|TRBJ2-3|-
TGCAGCGTTGAAGGCCGCGGGAGTAGCGCAGATACGCAGTATTTT
CSVEGRGSSADTQYF
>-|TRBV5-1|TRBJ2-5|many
TGCGCCAGCAGCTGGGGGACAGCGGGAGAGACCCAGTACTTC
CASSWGTAGETQYF
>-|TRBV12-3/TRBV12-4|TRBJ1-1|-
TGTGCCAGCAGGGCCGGGGGAGGGCGCCCTGAAGCTTTCTTT
CASRAGGGRPEAFF